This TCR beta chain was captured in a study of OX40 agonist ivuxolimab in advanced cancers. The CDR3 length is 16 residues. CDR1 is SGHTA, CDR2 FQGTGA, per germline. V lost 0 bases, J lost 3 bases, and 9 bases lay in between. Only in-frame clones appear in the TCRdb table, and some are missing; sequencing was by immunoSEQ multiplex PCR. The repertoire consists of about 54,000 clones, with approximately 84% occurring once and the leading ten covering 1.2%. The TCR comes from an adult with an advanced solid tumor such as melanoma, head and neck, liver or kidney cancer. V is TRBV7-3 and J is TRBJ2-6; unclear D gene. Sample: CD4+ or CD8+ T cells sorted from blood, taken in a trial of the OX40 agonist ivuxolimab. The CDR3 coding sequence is TGTGCCAGCAGCTTAACTTTGGATCGTGGGGCCAACGTCCTGACTTTC. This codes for CASSLTLDRGANVLTF.